This note documents a single T cell receptor beta chain sequence. The antigen is not known. The method was immunoSEQ multiplex PCR; TCRdb's version includes in-frame clones alone and lacks a portion of them. The sample records around 120,000 clones, roughly 92% being singletons. The V and J ends lost 1 base and 0 bases respectively, with 9 bases between them. Germline CDR1 and CDR2: SEHNR and FQNEAQ (reference sequence). The CDR3 consists of 16 residues. This specimen comes from a study of T cell responses to AZD1222 COVID-19 vaccine. General study points: White British donors predominated, females outnumbered males, and clonal diversity was possibly underestimated. Seropositive status at baseline applied to only six AZD1222 recipients.

The study pooled second doses at about 4 or about 12 weeks. V and J are TRBV7-9 and TRBJ2-2, with D perhaps TRBD1 (6 bases). This specimen was peripheral blood, taken 28 days after the second AZD1222 dose. The TCR was taken from an adult who received the AZD1222 COVID-19 vaccine. The CDR3 sequence: CASSLVYRANTGELFF. CDR3 in DNA: TGTGCCAGCAGCTTAGTATACAGGGCGAACACCGGGGAGCTGTTTTTT.